This entry lists 15 T cell receptor beta chains sequenced from one sample in a study of blood T cell repertoires in COVID-19. The table came from immunoSEQ multiplex PCR; TCRdb's copy has only in-frame clones and leaves some out. The sample lists about 130,000 clones, 79% occurring once. The sequenced sample consisted of peripheral blood. The receptor set was obtained from a man between 35 and 55 years old with active or convalescent COVID-19.

This clone was detected only a few times. The genes are TRBV14 and TRBJ2-6, with D possibly being TRBD2 (5 bases). The CDR3 is made up of 16 amino acids. Per the germline V gene, CDR1 is SGHDN and CDR2 is FVKESK. Trimming stripped 4 bases from V and 0 bases from J, with 10 bases between. The CDR3 region is CASSPPGVSGANVLTF. The CDR3 DNA reads as TGTGCCAGCAGCCCTCCCGGGGTCTCTGGGGCCAACGTCCTGACTTTC.

The V gene is TRBV19, the J gene TRBJ1-5; D is possibly TRBD1 (5 bases). This CDR3 region has 15 residues. Germline CDR1 and CDR2: LNHDA and SQIVND (reference sequence). V lost 7 bases, J lost 4 bases, and 17 bases lay in between. The CDR3 protein is CASTETRRGNQPQHF. CDR3 in DNA: TGTGCCAGTACAGAGACAAGGCGGGGGAATCAGCCCCAGCATTTT. The complete variable domain, with remaining parts taken from reference TRBV19 and TRBJ1-5, reads DGGITQSPKYLFRKEGQNVTLSCEQNLNHDAMYWYRQDPGQGLRLIYYSQIVNDFQKGDIAEGYSVSREKKESFPLTVTSAQKNPTAFYLCASTETRRGNQPQHFGDGTRLSIL.

This rearrangement joins TRBV9 to TRBJ2-3; D is undetermined. The V gene lost 0 bases and the J gene lost 2 bases, with 19 bases spanning the gap. Per germline, CDR1 SGDLS and CDR2 YYNGEE. The CDR3 runs 18 residues. CDR3 sequence reads: CASSVAETPRTDTDTQYF. CDR3 in DNA: TGTGCCAGCAGCGTAGCTGAAACTCCCCGAACTGACACAGATACGCAGTATTTT. Looking up the rest from reference TRBV9 and TRBJ2-3 gives the full variable domain: DSGVTQTPKHLITATGQRVTLRCSPRSGDLSVYWYQQSLDQGLQFLIQYYNGEERAKGNILERFSAQQFPDLHSELNLSSLELGDSALYFCASSVAETPRTDTDTQYFGPGTRLTVL.

The V call is TRBV5-4, the J call TRBJ1-2; 7 nucleotides match TRBD1. From germline, CDR1 is SGHNT and CDR2 YYREEE (reference sequence). V shed 0 bases, J shed 5 bases, and the junction held 7 bases outside the gene matches. The CDR3 covers 15 residues. The CDR3 loop is CASSLEAGGIYGYTF. The CDR3 DNA sequence: TGTGCCAGCAGCTTGGAAGCAGGGGGAATTTATGGCTACACCTTC.

About this clone itself: Germline and junction disagree at one end, which may indicate a read error. V usage is TRBV7-7 and J usage is TRBJ2-1; TRBD2 matches at 9 bases. CDR1 is SSHAT, CDR2 FNYEAQ, per germline (reference sequence). This CDR3 contains 13 residues. CDR3: CASSKSAGGALLF. In nucleotides, the CDR3 is TGTGCTAGCAGCAAATCCGCGGGGGGGGCCTTACTCTTC.

The CDR3: CASSHTIRDNLHF. The CDR3 region has the DNA TGTGCCAGCAGCCATACGATCCGGGACAATCTCCACTTT. This sequence joins TRBV7-2 and TRBJ1-6, with TRBD1 as a possible D gene (6 bases). CDR1 is SGHTA and CDR2 is FQGNSA in the germline V gene. The ends were cut back, 5 bases at V and 16 bases at J, with 18 bases in the middle. The CDR3 is made up of 13 amino acids.

The rearrangement uses TRBV5-6 and TRBJ2-7; the D is unclear. Germline CDR1 reads SGHDT; CDR2 reads YYEEEE. V lost 5 bases to trimming and J lost 4 bases, with 16 bases between them. This CDR3 is 14 amino acids long. CDR3 DNA: TGTGCCAGCAGGACCTTCAGGTTCCATTACGAGCAGTACTTC. Encoded protein: CASRTFRFHYEQYF.

The V and J genes are TRBV5-6 and TRBJ1-4; D remains unclear. The CDR3 loop spans 14 amino acids. The V end lost 4 bases, the J end lost 8 bases, and 15 bases lay between the germline ends. CDR1 is SGHDT, CDR2 YYEEEE, per germline. The CDR3 bases are TGTGCCAGCAGCCCAGCGGGGAGAGTCGAAAAACTGTTTTTT. Translating gives CASSPAGRVEKLFF.

The chain recombines TRBV27 with TRBJ2-1; no definite D call. V lost 3 bases and J 1 base, leaving 10 bases between the germline ends. Germline V gene data show CDR1 as MNHEY and CDR2 as SMNVEV (reference sequence). The CDR3 length is 15 residues. The chain's CDR3 is CASSFTPPSYNEQFF. CDR3 coding DNA: TGTGCCAGCAGTTTCACTCCGCCATCCTACAATGAGCAGTTCTTC.

The CDR3 bases are TGCGCCAGCAGCTTCGGGGTGGCCTCTGGAAACACCATATATTTT. The encoded protein is CASSFGVASGNTIYF. The chain has TRBV5-1 and TRBJ1-3; D not resolved. With 2 bases removed from V and 0 bases from J, the gap between germline ends came to 9 bases. CDR3 length: 15 amino acids. The germline V gene encodes CDR1 SGHRS and CDR2 YFSETQ. Full variable domain (missing parts from reference TRBV5-1 and TRBJ1-3): KAGVTQTPRYLIKTRGQQVTLSCSPISGHRSVSWYQQTPGQGLQFLFEYFSETQRNKGNFPGRFSGRQFSNSRSEMNVSTLELGDSALYLCASSFGVASGNTIYFGEGSWLTVV.

This clone has only a few counts. The V and J genes are TRBV28 and TRBJ1-5, with 9 bases fitting TRBD1. Germline trimming cut 2 bases from V and 7 bases from J; bases unmatched to any gene: 3. CDR3 length: 14 residues. Looked up from germline, CDR1 is MDHEN and CDR2 is SYDVKM. CDR3 residues: CASSLGTGHQPQHF. CDR3 DNA: TGTGCCAGCAGTTTAGGGACAGGGCACCAGCCCCAGCATTTT.

This clone was counted between two and nine times. The CDR3 sequence: CASSLAGGAYNEQFF. In DNA form, the CDR3 reads TGTGCCAGCAGCCTCGCGGGGGGGGCGTACAATGAGCAGTTCTTC. This chain joins TRBV14 and TRBJ2-1, with 9 bases that match TRBD2. This CDR3 is 15 amino acids long. In germline, CDR1 is SGHDN, CDR2 FVKESK. The V gene end was trimmed by 4 bases and the J gene end by 4 bases; junction bases not matched to a gene: 5.

J is TRBJ1-3 and V is TRBV28, with TRBD1 identical over 7 bases. Per germline, CDR1 MDHEN and CDR2 SYDVKM. The trim removed 4 bases at V and 6 bases at J, leaving 9 bases unmatched. CDR3 length: 15 residues. CDR3 sequence reads: CASSSGGADQNTIYF. CDR3 nucleotide sequence: TGTGCCAGCAGTTCAGGGGGAGCTGATCAAAACACCATATATTTT.

The V and J genes are TRBV6-5 and TRBJ1-2, with 10 bases aligning to TRBD1. The CDR3 extends over 14 amino acids. V trimming: 6 bases; J trimming: 1 base; junction bases outside the gene matches: 2. From germline, CDR1 is MNHEY and CDR2 SVGAGI. CDR3 bases: TGTGCCAGCAGCCGGACAGGGGGTAACTATGGCTACACCTTC. It yields the protein CASSRTGGNYGYTF.

The chain employs TRBV28 and TRBJ1-1; TRBD1 aligns across 9 bases. Per the germline V gene, CDR1 is MDHEN and CDR2 is SYDVKM. The junction had 5 bases not matched to a gene; V was cut back by 5 bases and J by 1 base. This CDR3 contains 15 residues. CDR3 loop: CASSLGTGQNTEAFF. The CDR3 nucleotides are TGTGCCAGCAGTCTGGGGACAGGGCAGAACACTGAAGCTTTCTTT.